Listed below are T cell receptor beta chains from one sample, sequenced in a study of shared clonotypes between healthy human individuals. Produced via immunoSEQ multiplex PCR; TCRdb's table is partial and in-frame only. The sample shows around 600,000 clones, roughly 98% of them seen only once. Sequenced sample: naive CD8+ T cells sorted from blood. These receptors all stem from a man aged 25 to 40 in good health. Both conserved end residues are part of each CDR3. A D gene is named only where the DNA matches it firmly. Size is omitted from some rows. Given values are once, few, many or a class for expanded clones.

D: NA
V: TRBV5-6
size: NA
J: TRBJ2-1
CDR3: CASSLADRGWAYEQFF
DNA: TGTGCCAGCAGCTTGGCCGATAGGGGTTGGGCTTATGAGCAGTTCTTC

D: NA
V: TRBV5-1
size: NA
J: TRBJ1-1
CDR3: CASSWTATGEAFF
DNA: TGCGCCAGCAGCTGGACCGCCACGGGTGAAGCTTTCTTT

D: NA
V: TRBV6-1
size: NA
J: TRBJ2-7
CDR3: CASSGSFATASGQYF
DNA: TGTGCCAGCAGTGGTTCCTTTGCGACAGCCTCCGGGCAGTACTTC

D: TRBD2
V: TRBV6-5
size: NA
J: TRBJ2-7
CDR3: CASSYSSSGTSRQYF
DNA: TGTGCCAGCAGTTACTCGTCTAGCGGGACCTCCCGGCAGTACTTC

D: TRBD1
V: TRBV11-2
size: NA
J: TRBJ2-7
CDR3: CASSFTGGNSYEQYF
DNA: TGTGCCAGCAGCTTCACAGGGGGAAACTCCTACGAGCAGTACTTC

D: NA
V: TRBV5-6
size: NA
J: TRBJ2-7
CDR3: CASSLGTVSEQYF
DNA: TGTGCCAGCAGCTTGGGGACTGTCTCCGAGCAGTACTTC

D: NA
V: TRBV2
size: NA
J: TRBJ1-4
CDR3: CASSEFRGSDEKLFF
DNA: TGTGCCAGCAGTGAGTTCCGGGGATCAGATGAAAAACTGTTTTTT

D: TRBD2
V: TRBV27
size: NA
J: TRBJ2-1
CDR3: CASRPGTSGYYNEQFF
DNA: TGTGCCAGCAGGCCCGGGACTAGCGGTTACTACAATGAGCAGTTCTTC

D: NA
V: TRBV28
size: NA
J: TRBJ1-5
CDR3: CASRIDRLYQPQHF
DNA: TGTGCCAGCAGGATAGACAGACTTTATCAGCCCCAGCATTTT

D: TRBD2
V: TRBV7-2
size: once
J: TRBJ2-1
CDR3: CASNPPSLAGAPSYNEQFF
DNA: TGTGCCAGCAATCCCCCCTCTCTAGCGGGAGCCCCCTCCTACAATGAGCAGTTCTTC

D: TRBD2
V: TRBV29-1
size: NA
J: TRBJ2-3
CDR3: CSVAGTSGTSTDTQYF
DNA: TGCAGCGTTGCCGGGACTAGCGGGACGAGCACAGATACGCAGTATTTT

D: NA
V: TRBV4-1
size: NA
J: TRBJ2-3
CDR3: CASSQVEVSTDTQYF
DNA: TGCGCCAGCAGCCAAGTCGAAGTTTCAACAGATACGCAGTATTTT

D: TRBD2
V: TRBV5-4
size: NA
J: TRBJ2-1
CDR3: CASSFYPGLVLVEQFF
DNA: TGTGCCAGCAGCTTTTACCCGGGACTAGTTTTGGTGGAGCAGTTCTTC

D: TRBD2
V: TRBV11-2
size: NA
J: TRBJ2-3
CDR3: CASSPHTPLAGGPADTQYF
DNA: TGTGCCAGCAGCCCCCACACGCCGCTAGCGGGAGGGCCCGCAGATACGCAGTATTTT

D: NA
V: TRBV29-1
size: NA
J: TRBJ2-7
CDR3: CSVAATYEQYF
DNA: TGCAGCGTTGCCGCAACCTACGAGCAGTACTTC

D: NA
V: TRBV5-6
size: NA
J: TRBJ2-7
CDR3: CASSSTGTSYEQYF
DNA: TGTGCCAGCAGCTCCACAGGGACATCCTACGAGCAGTACTTC

D: NA
V: TRBV7-6
size: NA
J: TRBJ2-1
CDR3: CASSITAEGIDEQFF
DNA: TGTGCCAGCAGCATAACAGCTGAGGGTATCGATGAGCAGTTCTTC

D: NA
V: TRBV6-1
size: NA
J: TRBJ1-1
CDR3: CASSPKGCTEAFF
DNA: TGTGCCAGCAGTCCTAAAGGTTGTACTGAAGCTTTCTTT

D: NA
V: TRBV5-4
size: NA
J: TRBJ2-2
CDR3: CASSLAAREPNTGELFF
DNA: TGTGCCAGCAGCTTGGCGGCGCGGGAACCGAACACCGGGGAGCTGTTTTTT

D: NA
V: TRBV5-5
size: NA
J: TRBJ2-1
CDR3: CASTAANEQFF
DNA: TGTGCCAGTACAGCGGCCAATGAGCAGTTCTTC

D: NA
V: TRBV28
size: NA
J: TRBJ2-7
CDR3: CASSLGRAPGEQYF
DNA: TGTGCCAGCAGTCTAGGCAGGGCCCCTGGCGAGCAGTACTTC

D: TRBD1
V: TRBV14
size: once
J: TRBJ2-1
CDR3: CASSHYQTGSNEQFF
DNA: TGTGCCAGCAGCCACTACCAGACAGGGTCCAATGAGCAGTTCTTC

D: TRBD2
V: TRBV7-8
size: once
J: TRBJ2-1
CDR3: CASRVAGDSYNEQFF
DNA: TGTGCCAGCAGGGTAGCGGGAGATTCCTACAATGAGCAGTTCTTC